These T cell receptor beta chains were read from a single sample in a study of blood T cells in healthy people across ages. TCRdb re-derived calls from the 5' RACE reads in MiXCR, one entry per CDR3 protein. The sample includes over a million distinct CDR3 sequences, around 59% of them seen just once. Sequenced material: blood. The origin of the receptors is a man aged 18 to 29 in good health. Both conserved end residues are part of each CDR3. D genes are given only for firm matches. Some rows have no size entry. The others give once, few or many, or a class for an expanded clone.

clone_size	v_call	cdr3_length	j_call	d_call	cdr3_aa	cdr3_nt
few	TRBV20-1	14	TRBJ2-7	TRBD1	CSASSPTGDYEQYF	TGCAGTGCTAGCTCCCCCACAGGGGACTACGAGCAGTACTTC
.	TRBV4-3	15	TRBJ2-1	.	CASSQDFTVDNEQFF	TGCGCCAGCAGCCAAGATTTCACTGTCGACAATGAGCAGTTCTTC
.	TRBV4-2	14	TRBJ1-1	TRBD1	CASSQRDSSTEAFF	TGTGCCAGCAGTCAGAGGGACAGTAGCACTGAAGCTTTCTTT
.	TRBV4-3	16	TRBJ2-1	.	CASSPRGVLSYNEQFF	TGCGCCAGCAGTCCCCGTGGGGTCCTCTCCTACAATGAGCAGTTCTTC
.	TRBV7-9	12	TRBJ2-7	.	CASSDEGDRQYF	TGTGCCAGCAGCGACGAGGGGGATAGGCAGTACTTC
.	TRBV4-2	13	TRBJ2-7	TRBD2	CASRGEGSHEQYF	TGTGCCAGCAGGGGGGAGGGGTCCCACGAGCAGTACTTC
.	TRBV6-6	14	TRBJ2-1	TRBD1	CASSYRQGVDEQFF	TGTGCCAGCAGTTATCGTCAGGGGGTTGATGAGCAGTTCTTC
.	TRBV12-3/TRBV12-4	13	TRBJ1-2	.	CASNPPTDYGYTF	TGTGCCAGCAACCCTCCTACGGACTATGGCTACACCTTC
.	TRBV5-1	15	TRBJ2-1	.	CASSLAEYSYNEQFF	TGCGCCAGCAGCTTAGCGGAATACTCCTACAATGAGCAGTTCTTC
.	TRBV24-1	15	TRBJ2-7	TRBD1	CATSEGQGAYYEQYF	TGTGCCACCAGTGAGGGGCAGGGGGCCTATTACGAGCAGTACTTC
few	TRBV4-2	16	TRBJ2-5	.	CASSQEARNPSETQYF	TGTGCCAGCAGCCAAGAGGCCCGGAATCCCAGTGAGACCCAGTACTTC
few	TRBV29-1	14	TRBJ2-1	.	CSVVRGGSYNEQFF	TGCAGCGTTGTGAGGGGGGGCTCCTACAATGAGCAGTTCTTC
.	TRBV12-3/TRBV12-4	12	TRBJ1-1	.	CASSSENTGAFF	TGTGCCAGCAGTTCAGAAAACACTGGAGCTTTCTTT
few	TRBV29-1	12	TRBJ2-1	.	CSVRRDSDEQFF	TGCAGCGTACGTAGGGATTCAGATGAGCAGTTCTTC
.	TRBV11-1	16	TRBJ2-7	TRBD1	CASSLPRGQGGGEQYF	TGTGCCAGCAGCTTACCCCGTGGACAGGGCGGAGGGGAGCAGTACTTC
.	TRBV12-5	14	TRBJ2-3	TRBD2	CASMIREGTDTQYF	TGTGCTAGTATGATCCGGGAGGGGACAGATACGCAGTATTTT
.	TRBV11-2	12	TRBJ2-5	.	CASSPKRNEQYF	TGTGCCAGCAGCCCTAAGAGGAATGAGCAGTACTTC
.	TRBV20-1	16	TRBJ2-1	TRBD1	CSARYPAGGSYNEQFF	TGCAGTGCTAGATACCCGGCAGGGGGCTCTTACAATGAGCAGTTCTTC
.	TRBV20-1	13	TRBJ1-5	.	CSARGQSNQPQHF	TGCAGTGCTAGAGGGCAGTCCAATCAGCCCCAGCATTTT
.	TRBV4-1	16	TRBJ1-6	TRBD1	CASSPPPGQELSPLHF	TGCGCCAGCAGCCCTCCACCGGGACAGGAACTTTCACCCCTCCACTTT
.	TRBV5-3	16	TRBJ1-5	.	CARSLDYGEGNQPQHF	TGTGCCAGAAGCTTGGACTATGGGGAGGGCAATCAGCCCCAGCATTTT
.	TRBV4-1	16	TRBJ2-5	.	CASSQDPGAGKETQYF	TGCGCCAGCAGCCAAGATCCCGGGGCGGGGAAAGAGACCCAGTACTTC
few	TRBV27	16	TRBJ2-5	.	CASSPSVGGVGETQYF	TGTGCCAGCAGTCCTTCCGTGGGCGGGGTTGGTGAGACCCAGTACTTC
.	TRBV25-1	14	TRBJ2-2	.	CASSEFVSTGELFF	TGTGCCAGCAGTGAATTTGTTAGCACCGGGGAGCTGTTTTTT
few	TRBV29-1	15	TRBJ2-4	.	CSVEDRGMTSGEQYF	TGCAGCGTTGAAGATCGCGGCATGACATCGGGGGAGCAGTACTTC
few	TRBV11-2	16	TRBJ2-1	.	CASSLVAGTSHNEQFF	TGTGCCAGCAGCTTAGTTGCGGGCACCTCCCACAATGAGCAGTTCTTC
.	TRBV12-3/TRBV12-4	15	TRBJ2-1	TRBD2	CASSWGLAGGNEQFF	TGTGCCAGCAGCTGGGGGCTAGCGGGGGGGAATGAGCAGTTCTTC
.	TRBV20-1	15	TRBJ2-3	TRBD2	CSARRLAGVGDTQYF	TGCAGTGCTAGGCGACTAGCGGGGGTGGGGGATACGCAGTATTTT
.	TRBV4-1	19	TRBJ2-7	.	CASSQDPPGFGQASYEQYF	TGCGCCAGCAGCCAAGATCCCCCAGGTTTCGGTCAGGCATCCTACGAGCAGTACTTC
few	TRBV20-1	20	TRBJ2-1	TRBD2	CSASNREAGETLTWYNEQFF	TGCAGTGCCAGTAATCGAGAAGCGGGGGAAACACTCACCTGGTACAATGAGCAGTTCTTC
few	TRBV7-9	14	TRBJ2-1	TRBD1	CASSPRDRDNEQFF	TGTGCCAGCAGCCCCCGGGACAGGGATAATGAGCAGTTCTTC
.	TRBV4-1	19	TRBJ2-7	.	CASSLSLATYMTGTNEQYF	TGCGCCAGCAGCCTCTCCCTCGCCACCTACATGACCGGGACCAACGAGCAGTACTTC
.	TRBV27	13	TRBJ1-1	.	CASSLLGKTEAFF	TGTGCCAGCAGTTTATTGGGTAAAACTGAAGCTTTCTTT
.	TRBV24-1	14	TRBJ2-7	.	CATSTSDSSYEQYF	TGTGCCACCAGCACCTCGGACAGTTCCTACGAGCAGTACTTC
few	TRBV20-1	11	TRBJ2-7	.	CSAREEVWQYF	TGCAGTGCAAGGGAAGAGGTATGGCAGTACTTC
few	TRBV9	16	TRBJ2-5	.	CASSVSRGLRQETQYF	TGTGCCAGCAGCGTCTCCAGGGGTTTACGGCAAGAGACCCAGTACTTC
.	TRBV5-5	15	TRBJ2-3	TRBD2	CASSLGGGASDTQYF	TGTGCCAGCAGCTTGGGCGGGGGGGCAAGTGATACGCAGTATTTT
.	TRBV11-2	15	TRBJ2-1	TRBD2	CASSSELAGYNEQFF	TGTGCCAGCAGCTCAGAGCTAGCGGGATACAATGAGCAGTTCTTC
.	TRBV7-8	18	TRBJ2-1	TRBD2	CASSLRGTSGTLGNEQFF	TGTGCCAGCAGCTTACGTGGGACTAGCGGGACACTTGGAAATGAGCAGTTCTTC
.	TRBV6-1	15	TRBJ1-4	.	CASSVDGTSYEKLFF	TGTGCCAGCAGTGTCGACGGGACCTCCTATGAGAAACTGTTTTTT
.	TRBV9	13	TRBJ2-1	.	CASSAQVSNEQFF	TGTGCCAGCAGCGCGCAGGTTAGCAATGAGCAGTTCTTC
.	TRBV10-2	11	TRBJ2-7	.	CATQDLAEQYF	TGCGCCACCCAAGACCTTGCCGAGCAGTACTTC
.	TRBV2	15	TRBJ2-7	TRBD2	CASSARLAGAYEQYF	TGTGCCAGCAGTGCTAGACTAGCGGGCGCCTACGAGCAGTACTTC
.	TRBV10-3	15	TRBJ2-7	TRBD2	CATRTSGSQGNEQYF	TGTGCCACTAGGACTAGCGGGAGTCAGGGCAACGAGCAGTACTTC
.	TRBV27	14	TRBJ1-2	.	CASSLRGLIDGYTF	TGTGCCAGCAGTTTAAGGGGGTTGATCGACGGCTACACCTTC